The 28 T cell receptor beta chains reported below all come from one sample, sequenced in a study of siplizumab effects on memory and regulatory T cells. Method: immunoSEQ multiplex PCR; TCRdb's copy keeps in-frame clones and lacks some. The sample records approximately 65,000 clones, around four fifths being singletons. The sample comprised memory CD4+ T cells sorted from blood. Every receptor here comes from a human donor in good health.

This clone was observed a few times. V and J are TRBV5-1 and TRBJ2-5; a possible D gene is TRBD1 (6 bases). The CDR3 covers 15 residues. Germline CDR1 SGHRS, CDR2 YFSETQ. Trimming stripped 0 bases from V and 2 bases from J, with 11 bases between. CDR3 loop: CASSLAGRGQETQYF. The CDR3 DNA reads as TGCGCCAGCAGCTTGGCGGGTAGGGGGCAAGAGACCCAGTACTTC.

CDR3: CASSPPTGGDNEQFF. CDR3 nucleotide sequence: TGTGCCAGCAGTCCACCCACTGGGGGGGACAATGAGCAGTTCTTC. The chain uses TRBV7-2 and TRBJ2-1; 7 positions match TRBD2. Trimming cost V 6 bases and J 5 bases; bases outside gene matches: 10. The CDR3 has 15 amino acids. CDR1 SGHTA and CDR2 FQGNSA come from the germline V gene.

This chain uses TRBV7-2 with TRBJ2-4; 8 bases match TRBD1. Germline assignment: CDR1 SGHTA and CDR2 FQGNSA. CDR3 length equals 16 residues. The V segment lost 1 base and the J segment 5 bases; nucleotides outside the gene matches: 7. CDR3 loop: CASSLVAGGAQNIQYF. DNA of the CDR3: TGTGCCAGCAGCTTAGTGGCAGGGGGCGCGCAAAACATTCAGTACTTC.

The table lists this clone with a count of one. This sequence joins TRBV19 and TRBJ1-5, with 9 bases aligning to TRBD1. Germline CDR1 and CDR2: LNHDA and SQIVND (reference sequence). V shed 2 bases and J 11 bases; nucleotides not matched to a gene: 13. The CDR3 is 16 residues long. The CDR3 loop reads CASSIWGSGQGVAQHF. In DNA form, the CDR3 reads TGTGCCAGTAGTATATGGGGGTCGGGACAGGGCGTAGCCCAGCATTTT.

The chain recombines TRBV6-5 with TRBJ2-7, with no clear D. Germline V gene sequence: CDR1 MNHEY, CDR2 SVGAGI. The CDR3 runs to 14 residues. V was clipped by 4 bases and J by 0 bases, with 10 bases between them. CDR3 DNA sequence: TGTGCCAGCAGTTCCCACACAACCTCCTACGAGCAGTACTTC. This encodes CASSSHTTSYEQYF.

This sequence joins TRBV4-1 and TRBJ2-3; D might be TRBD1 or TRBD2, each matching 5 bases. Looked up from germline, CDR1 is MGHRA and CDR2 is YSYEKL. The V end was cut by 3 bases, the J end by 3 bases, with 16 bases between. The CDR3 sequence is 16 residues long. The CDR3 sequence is CASSQYGARGTDTQYF. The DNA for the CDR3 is TGCGCCAGCAGCCAGTACGGGGCTCGGGGAACAGATACGCAGTATTTT.

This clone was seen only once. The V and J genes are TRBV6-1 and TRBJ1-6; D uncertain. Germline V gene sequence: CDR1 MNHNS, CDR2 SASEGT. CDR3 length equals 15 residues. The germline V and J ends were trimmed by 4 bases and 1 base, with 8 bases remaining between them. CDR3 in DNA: TGTGCCAGCAGTGCCGGGTTATCCTATAATTCACCCCTCCACTTT. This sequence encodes CASSAGLSYNSPLHF.

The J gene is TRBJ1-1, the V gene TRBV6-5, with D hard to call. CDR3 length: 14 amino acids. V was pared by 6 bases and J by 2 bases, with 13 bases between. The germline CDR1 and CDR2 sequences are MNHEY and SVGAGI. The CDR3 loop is CASSRNTVNTEAFF. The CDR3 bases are TGTGCCAGCAGCCGTAATACAGTAAACACTGAAGCTTTCTTT.

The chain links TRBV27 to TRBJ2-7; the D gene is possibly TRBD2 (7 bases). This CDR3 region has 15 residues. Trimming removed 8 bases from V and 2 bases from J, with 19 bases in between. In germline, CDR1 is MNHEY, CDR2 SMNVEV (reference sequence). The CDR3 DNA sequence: TGTGCCAGCCAACAGGGACTACCACTTCCCTACGAGCAGTACTTC. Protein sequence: CASQQGLPLPYEQYF.

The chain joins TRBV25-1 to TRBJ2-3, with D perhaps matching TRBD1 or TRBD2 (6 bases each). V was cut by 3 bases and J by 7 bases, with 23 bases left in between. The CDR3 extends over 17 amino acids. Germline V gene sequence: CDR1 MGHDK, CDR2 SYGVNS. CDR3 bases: TGTGCCAGCAGTGACGCACAGGGTCGTCCTAGCGCCAATACGCAGTATTTT. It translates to CASSDAQGRPSANTQYF.

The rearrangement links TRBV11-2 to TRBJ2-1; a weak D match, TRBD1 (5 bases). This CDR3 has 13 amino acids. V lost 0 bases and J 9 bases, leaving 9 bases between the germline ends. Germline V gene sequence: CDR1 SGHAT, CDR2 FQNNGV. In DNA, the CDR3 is TGTGCCAGCAGCTTAGAAAGGGGCAGTGAGCAGTTCTTC. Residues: CASSLERGSEQFF.

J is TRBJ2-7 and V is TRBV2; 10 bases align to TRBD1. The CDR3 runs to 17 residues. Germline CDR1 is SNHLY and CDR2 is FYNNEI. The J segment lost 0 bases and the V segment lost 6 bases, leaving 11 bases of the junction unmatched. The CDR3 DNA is TGTGCCAGCAGGGGAGGACAGGGGGTGAGACACTCCTACGAGCAGTACTTC. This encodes CASRGGQGVRHSYEQYF.

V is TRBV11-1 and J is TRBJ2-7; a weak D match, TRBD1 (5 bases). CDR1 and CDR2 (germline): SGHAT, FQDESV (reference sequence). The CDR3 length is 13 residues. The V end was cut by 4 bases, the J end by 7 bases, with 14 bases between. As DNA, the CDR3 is TGTGCCAGCAGCTCAAAAGACAGAACTGAGCAGTACTTC. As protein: CASSSKDRTEQYF.

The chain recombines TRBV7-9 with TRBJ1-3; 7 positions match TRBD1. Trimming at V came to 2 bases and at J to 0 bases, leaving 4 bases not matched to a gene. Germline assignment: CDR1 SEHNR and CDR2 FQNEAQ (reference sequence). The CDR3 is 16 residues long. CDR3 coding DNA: TGTGCCAGCAGCTTATCCTGGGACAGCTCTGGAAACACCATATATTTT. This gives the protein CASSLSWDSSGNTIYF.

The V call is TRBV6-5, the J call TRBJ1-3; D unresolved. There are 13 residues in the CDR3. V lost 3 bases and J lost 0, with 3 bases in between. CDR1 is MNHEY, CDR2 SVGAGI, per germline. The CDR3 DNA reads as TGTGCCAGCAGTTATGACTCTGGAAACACCATATATTTT. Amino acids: CASSYDSGNTIYF.

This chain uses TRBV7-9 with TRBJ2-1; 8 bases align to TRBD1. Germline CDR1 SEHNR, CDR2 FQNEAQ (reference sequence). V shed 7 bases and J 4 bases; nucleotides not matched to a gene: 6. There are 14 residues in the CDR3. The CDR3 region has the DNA TGTGCCAGCAAGGACAGGGCGGGATACAATGAGCAGTTCTTC. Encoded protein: CASKDRAGYNEQFF.

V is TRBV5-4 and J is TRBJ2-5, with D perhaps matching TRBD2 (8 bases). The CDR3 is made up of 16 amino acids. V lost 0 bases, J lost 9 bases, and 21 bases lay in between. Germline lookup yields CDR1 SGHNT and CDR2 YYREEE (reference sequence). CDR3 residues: CASSLVSFGRGLSQYF. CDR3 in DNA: TGTGCCAGCAGCTTGGTTAGTTTCGGGAGGGGGCTTTCCCAGTACTTC. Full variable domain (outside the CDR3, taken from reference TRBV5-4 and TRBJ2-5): ETGVTQSPTHLIKTRGQQVTLRCSSQSGHNTVSWYQQALGQGPQFIFQYYREEENGRGNFPPRFSGLQFPNYSSELNVNALELDDSALYLCASSLVSFGRGLSQYFGPGTRLLVL.

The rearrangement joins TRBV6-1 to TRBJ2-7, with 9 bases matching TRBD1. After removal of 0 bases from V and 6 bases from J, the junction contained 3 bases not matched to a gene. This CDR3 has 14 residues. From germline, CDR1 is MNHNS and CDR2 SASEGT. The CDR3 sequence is CASSEAGTGFEQYF. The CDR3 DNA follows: TGTGCCAGCAGTGAAGCCGGGACAGGGTTCGAGCAGTACTTC.

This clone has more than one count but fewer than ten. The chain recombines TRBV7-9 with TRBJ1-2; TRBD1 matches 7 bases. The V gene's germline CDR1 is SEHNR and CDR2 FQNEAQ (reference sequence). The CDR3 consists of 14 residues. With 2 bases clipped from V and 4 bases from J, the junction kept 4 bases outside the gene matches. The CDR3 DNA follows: TGTGCCAGCAGCTTACCGGGACAGCCCTATGGCTACACCTTC. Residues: CASSLPGQPYGYTF.

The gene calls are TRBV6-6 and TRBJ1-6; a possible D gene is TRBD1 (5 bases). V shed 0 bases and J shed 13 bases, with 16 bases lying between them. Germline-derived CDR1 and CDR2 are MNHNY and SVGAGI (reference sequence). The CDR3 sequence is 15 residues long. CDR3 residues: CASSYSNRGMYPLHF. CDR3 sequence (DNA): TGTGCCAGCAGTTACTCTAACCGGGGGATGTACCCCCTCCACTTT.

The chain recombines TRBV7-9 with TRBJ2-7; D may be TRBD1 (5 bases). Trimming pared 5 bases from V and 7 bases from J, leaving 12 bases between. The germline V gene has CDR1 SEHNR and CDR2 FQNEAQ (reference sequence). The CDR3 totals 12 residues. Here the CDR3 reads CASSRDYREQYF. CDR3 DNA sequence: TGTGCCAGCAGCCGAGATTACAGGGAGCAGTACTTC.

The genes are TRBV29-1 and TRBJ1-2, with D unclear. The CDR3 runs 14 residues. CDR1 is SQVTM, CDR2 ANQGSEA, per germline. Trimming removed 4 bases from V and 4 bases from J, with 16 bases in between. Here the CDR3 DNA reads TGCAGCGTTGTATTAGAAAGGGAGCTCTATGGCTACACCTTC. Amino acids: CSVVLERELYGYTF.

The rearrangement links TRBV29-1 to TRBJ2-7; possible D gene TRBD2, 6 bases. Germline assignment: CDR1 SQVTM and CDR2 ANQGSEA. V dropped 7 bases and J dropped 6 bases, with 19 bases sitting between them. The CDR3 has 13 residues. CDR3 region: CSAMRDTSSEQYF. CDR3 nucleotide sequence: TGCAGCGCCATGCGGGATACCTCATCCGAGCAGTACTTC.

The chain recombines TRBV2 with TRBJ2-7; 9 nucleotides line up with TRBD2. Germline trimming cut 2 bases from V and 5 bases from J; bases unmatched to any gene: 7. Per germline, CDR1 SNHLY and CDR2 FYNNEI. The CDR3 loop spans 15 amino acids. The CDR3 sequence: CASSEYSGSPNEQYF. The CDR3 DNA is TGTGCCAGCAGTGAATATAGCGGGAGCCCCAACGAGCAGTACTTC. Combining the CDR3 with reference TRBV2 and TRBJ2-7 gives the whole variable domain EPEVTQTPSHQVTQMGQEVILRCVPISNHLYFYWYRQILGQKVEFLVSFYNNEISEKSEIFDDQFSVERPDGSNFTLKIRSTKLEDSAMYFCASSEYSGSPNEQYFGPGTRLTVT.

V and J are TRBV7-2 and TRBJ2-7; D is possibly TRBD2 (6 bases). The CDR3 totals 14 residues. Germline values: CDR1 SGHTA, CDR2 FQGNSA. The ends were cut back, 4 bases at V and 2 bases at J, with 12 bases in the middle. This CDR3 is CASSSQRVPYEQYF. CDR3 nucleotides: TGTGCCAGCAGCTCGCAGCGGGTGCCCTACGAGCAGTACTTC.

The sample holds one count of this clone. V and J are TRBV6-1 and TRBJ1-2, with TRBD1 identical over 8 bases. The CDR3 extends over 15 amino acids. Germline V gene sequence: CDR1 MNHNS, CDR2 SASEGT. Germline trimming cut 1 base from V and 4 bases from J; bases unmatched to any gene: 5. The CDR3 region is CASSEGTTGVYGYTF. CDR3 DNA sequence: TGTGCCAGCAGTGAAGGTACGACAGGGGTCTATGGCTACACCTTC.

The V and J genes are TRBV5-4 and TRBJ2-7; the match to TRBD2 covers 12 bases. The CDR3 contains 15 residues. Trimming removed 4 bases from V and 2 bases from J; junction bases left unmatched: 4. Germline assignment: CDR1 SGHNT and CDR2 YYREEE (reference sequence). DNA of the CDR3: TGTGCCAGCAGCCCCGGACTAGCGGGAACCTACGAGCAGTACTTC. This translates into CASSPGLAGTYEQYF. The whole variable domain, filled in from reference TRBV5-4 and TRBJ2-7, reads ETGVTQSPTHLIKTRGQQVTLRCSSQSGHNTVSWYQQALGQGPQFIFQYYREEENGRGNFPPRFSGLQFPNYSSELNVNALELDDSALYLCASSPGLAGTYEQYFGPGTRLTVT.

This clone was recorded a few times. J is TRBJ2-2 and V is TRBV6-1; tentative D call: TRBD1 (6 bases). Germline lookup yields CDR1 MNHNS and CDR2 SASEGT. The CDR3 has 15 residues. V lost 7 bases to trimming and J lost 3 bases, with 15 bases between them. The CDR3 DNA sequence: TGTGCCAGCACCCTCGAGCCAGGGGACACCGGGGAGCTGTTTTTT. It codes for CASTLEPGDTGELFF.